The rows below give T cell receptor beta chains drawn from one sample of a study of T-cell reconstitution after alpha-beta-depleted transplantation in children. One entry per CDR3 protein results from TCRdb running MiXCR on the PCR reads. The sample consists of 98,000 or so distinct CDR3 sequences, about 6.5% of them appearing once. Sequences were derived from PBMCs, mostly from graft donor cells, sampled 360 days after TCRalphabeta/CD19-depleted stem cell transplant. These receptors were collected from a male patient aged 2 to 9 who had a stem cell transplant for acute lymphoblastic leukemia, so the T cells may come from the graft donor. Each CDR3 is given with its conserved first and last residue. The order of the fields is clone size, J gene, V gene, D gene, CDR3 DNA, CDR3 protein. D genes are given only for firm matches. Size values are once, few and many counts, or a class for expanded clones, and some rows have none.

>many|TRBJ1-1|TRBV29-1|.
TGCAGCGTTGATCCGGGCGGGTTAGGGAACACTGAAGCTTTCTTT
CSVDPGGLGNTEAFF
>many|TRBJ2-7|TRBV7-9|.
TGTGCCAGCAGCTCCTCATACAGGGACGAGCAGTACTTC
CASSSSYRDEQYF
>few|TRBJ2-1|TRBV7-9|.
TGTGCCAGCAGTCCAAGGGGGGGTTTCAATGAGCAGTTCTTC
CASSPRGGFNEQFF
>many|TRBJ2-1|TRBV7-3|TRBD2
TGTGCCAGCAGCTTCGGAGGGACTAGCGGTACCTACAATGAGCAGTTCTTC
CASSFGGTSGTYNEQFF
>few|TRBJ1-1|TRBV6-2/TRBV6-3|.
TGTGCCAGCAGTCTACCCGGACGGTCCACTGAAGCTTTCTTT
CASSLPGRSTEAFF
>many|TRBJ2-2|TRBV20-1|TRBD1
TGCAGTGCTAGAGAACAGGGGGCGAACACCGGGGAGCTGTTTTTT
CSAREQGANTGELFF
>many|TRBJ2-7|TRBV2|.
TGTGCCAGCAGTCCTGTCCCCACCTACGAGCAGTACTTC
CASSPVPTYEQYF
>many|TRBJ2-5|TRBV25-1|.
TGTGCCAGCAGTCCGGGACTCATGTACCAAGAGACCCAGTACTTC
CASSPGLMYQETQYF
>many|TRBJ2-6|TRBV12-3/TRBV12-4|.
TGTGCCAGCTCACATTTCTCTGGGGCCAACGTCCTGACTTTC
CASSHFSGANVLTF
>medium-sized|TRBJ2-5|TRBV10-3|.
TGTGCCACACAGGGACGCGGGGAGACCCAGTACTTC
CATQGRGETQYF
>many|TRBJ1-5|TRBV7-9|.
TGTGCCAGCAGCTTAGGGTTCGGGACGGAAGATCAGCCCCAGCATTTT
CASSLGFGTEDQPQHF
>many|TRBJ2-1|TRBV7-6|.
TGTGCCAGCAGTCGGAGGCGACTAGGGGCACAGAATGAGCAGTTCTTC
CASSRRRLGAQNEQFF
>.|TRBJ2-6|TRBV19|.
TGTGCCAGTAGTATCGGGAGCTATGGGGCCAACGTCCTGACTTTC
CASSIGSYGANVLTF
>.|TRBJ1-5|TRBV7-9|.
TGTGCCAGCAGCGATCAGGGTTATCAGCCCCAGCATTTT
CASSDQGYQPQHF
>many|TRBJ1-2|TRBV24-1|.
TGTGCCACCAGTGATCCCCTCAGACCTTCGACGGGTGGCTACACCTTC
CATSDPLRPSTGGYTF
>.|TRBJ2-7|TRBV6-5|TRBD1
TGTGCCAGCAGTCTCGGGGGGACAGGGGGTTCCTACGAGCAGTACTTC
CASSLGGTGGSYEQYF
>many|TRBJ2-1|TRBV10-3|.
TGTGCCATCAGTGAGCGGGGGGCGGGCAATGAGCAGTTCTTC
CAISERGAGNEQFF
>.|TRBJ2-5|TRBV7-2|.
TGTGCCAGCAGCCCCCGCGAGACCCAGCACTTC
CASSPRETQHF
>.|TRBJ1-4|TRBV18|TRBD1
TGTGCCAGCTCAGCGGGACAGGGTCGTGAAAAACTGTTTTTT
CASSAGQGREKLFF
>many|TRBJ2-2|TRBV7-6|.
TGTGCCAGCAGCTCACTCGCCCTGAGCGCAAACACCGGGGAGCTGTTTTTT
CASSSLALSANTGELFF
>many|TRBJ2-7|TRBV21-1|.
TGTGCCAGCAGCAAACGGGACGTAAACTACGAGCAGTACTTC
CASSKRDVNYEQYF
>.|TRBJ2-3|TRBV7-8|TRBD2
TGTGCCAGCAGCTTCATACCGGGACTAGCGGGAGATACGCAGTATTTT
CASSFIPGLAGDTQYF
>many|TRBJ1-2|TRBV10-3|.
TGTGCCATCTTCGGAACCCAGGGGCCTCTCTATGGCTACACCTTC
CAIFGTQGPLYGYTF
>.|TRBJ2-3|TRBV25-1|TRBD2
TGTGCCAGCAGTGAATACGGGGGGGCTACGCAGTATTTT
CASSEYGGATQYF
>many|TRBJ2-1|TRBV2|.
TGTGCCAGCAGCCCGTTAGTATCGGGCAATGAGCAGTTCTTC
CASSPLVSGNEQFF
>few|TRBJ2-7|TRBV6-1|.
TGTGCCAGCAGCCTAAACACTTACTCCTACGAGCAGTACTTC
CASSLNTYSYEQYF
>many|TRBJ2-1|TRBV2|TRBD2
TGTGCCAGCAGTGAAGTAGCTAGCGGGGCCTACAATGAGCAGTTCTTC
CASSEVASGAYNEQFF
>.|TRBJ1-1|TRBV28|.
TGTGCCAGTGGTAGTAAAGGTACTGAAGCTTTCTTT
CASGSKGTEAFF
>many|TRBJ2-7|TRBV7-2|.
TGTGCCAGCAGCTTACTGCTTTACGAGCAGTACTTC
CASSLLLYEQYF
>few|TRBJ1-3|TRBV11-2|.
TGTGCCAGCAGCTCGAGGACCGCGGCGGGAAACACCATATATTTT
CASSSRTAAGNTIYF
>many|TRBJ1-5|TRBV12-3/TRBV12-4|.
TGTGCCAGCAGTTTAGCAGGGGCCGCTCAGCCCCAGCATTTT
CASSLAGAAQPQHF
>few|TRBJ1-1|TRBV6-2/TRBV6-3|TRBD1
TGTGCCAGCAGTTACGGGGACAGGGGGTGGAACACTGAAGCTTTCTTT
CASSYGDRGWNTEAFF
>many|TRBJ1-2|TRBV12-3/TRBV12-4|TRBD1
TGTGCCAGCCAGGAGACAGGGGGGCTTGGCAGCACCTTC
CASQETGGLGSTF
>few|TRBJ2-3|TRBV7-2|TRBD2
TGTGCCAGCAGCTCGCCGGGACTAGCGGATTCAGATACGCAGTATTTT
CASSSPGLADSDTQYF
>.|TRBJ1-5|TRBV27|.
TGTGCCAGCAGTTTTCGGGGTTATAGCAATCAGCCCCAGCATTTT
CASSFRGYSNQPQHF
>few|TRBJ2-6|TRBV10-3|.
TGTGCCATCAGTGGGGACACCGCCCCTTCTGGGGCCAACGTCCTGACTTTC
CAISGDTAPSGANVLTF
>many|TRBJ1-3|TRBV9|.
TGTGCCAGCAGCGCGGACGGACACTCTGGAAACACCATATATTTT
CASSADGHSGNTIYF
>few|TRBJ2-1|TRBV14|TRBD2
TGTGCCAGCAGCCAAAGACTAGCGGGTGGTGAGCAGTTCTTC
CASSQRLAGGEQFF
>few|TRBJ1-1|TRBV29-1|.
TGCAGCGTCCCGGGGAGGGAAGTGAACACTGAAGCTTTCTTT
CSVPGREVNTEAFF
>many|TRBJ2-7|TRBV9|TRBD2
TGTGCCAGCAGCGTAGAGGGACTAGCTGCCTACGAGCAGTACTTC
CASSVEGLAAYEQYF
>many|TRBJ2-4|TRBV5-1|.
TGCGCCAGCAGCTTGGGGGGCGGCAAAAACATTCAGTACTTC
CASSLGGGKNIQYF
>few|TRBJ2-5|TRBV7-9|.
TGTGCCAGCAGCTCGACAGGCCAGTCGTTAGAGACCCAGTACTTC
CASSSTGQSLETQYF
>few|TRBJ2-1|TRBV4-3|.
TGCGCCAGCAGCCAAGATACGCTATCAAGCTCCTACAATGAGCAGTTCTTC
CASSQDTLSSSYNEQFF
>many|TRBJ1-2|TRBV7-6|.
TGTGCCAGCAGCGCTGGGTACGGCACTAACTATGGCTACACCTTC
CASSAGYGTNYGYTF
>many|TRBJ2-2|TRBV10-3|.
TGTGCCATCAGGAACACCGGGGAGCTGTTTTTT
CAIRNTGELFF
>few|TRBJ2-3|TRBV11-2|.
TGTGCCAGCAGCGCAGGGACGGTTAGGCCTTCAGATACGCAGTATTTT
CASSAGTVRPSDTQYF
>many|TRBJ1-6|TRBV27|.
TGTGCCAGCAGCTTAAGAAATTCACCCCTCCACTTT
CASSLRNSPLHF
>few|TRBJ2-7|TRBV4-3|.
TGCGCCAGCAGCCGACCCCGGAGCTCCTACGAGCAGTACTTC
CASSRPRSSYEQYF
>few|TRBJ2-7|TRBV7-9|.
TGTGCCAGCAGCTTAGGTCCGGGGTCCTACGAGCAGTACTTC
CASSLGPGSYEQYF
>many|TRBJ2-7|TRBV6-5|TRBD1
TGTGCCAGCAGTACAGGGGACTACGAGCAGTACTTC
CASSTGDYEQYF